These 18 T cell receptor beta chains came from one sample sequenced in a study of blood T cell repertoires in COVID-19. Sequenced by immunoSEQ multiplex PCR; TCRdb stores in-frame clones only, minus some. This table has around 40,000 clones, more than 75% appearing once. The specimen sequenced was peripheral blood. These receptor sequences come from a human donor in a cohort sampled during active COVID-19.

This clone was seen just once. The chain carries TRBV6-1 and TRBJ2-4; TRBD2 is a possible D gene (7 bases). Per germline, CDR1 MNHNS and CDR2 SASEGT. The CDR3 runs 16 residues. Deletions cut 7 bases from V and 9 bases from J, with 25 bases between. The CDR3 loop is CASTDLGGGPSSIQYF. The CDR3 nucleotides are TGTGCCAGCACTGACTTAGGCGGGGGCCCTTCGAGCATTCAGTACTTC.

This clone appeared once. This chain joins TRBV12-5 and TRBJ1-1, with 9 bases that match TRBD1. Germline V CDR1 and CDR2: LGHNT, FRNRAP. The length of the CDR3 is 18 residues. With V trimmed by 3 bases and J by 0 bases, 11 bases remained unmatched. DNA for the CDR3: TGTGCTAGTGGTTTTCCGGACAGGGGCGACCGAATGAACACTGAAGCTTTCTTT. It codes for CASGFPDRGDRMNTEAFF.

The CDR3 loop reads CASSFRGDEKLFF. The CDR3 coding sequence is TGTGCCAGCAGTTTTCGGGGGGATGAAAAACTGTTTTTT. The V call is TRBV12-3 or TRBV12-4, the J call TRBJ1-4, with D possibly being TRBD1 (5 bases). V lost 3 bases and J lost 6, with 8 bases in between. The CDR3 runs to 13 residues.

CDR3 coding DNA: TGTGCCAGCGGAACTGGGGGGACAGGGGGCTTAGCTAACTATGGCTACACCTTC. Protein sequence: CASGTGGTGGLANYGYTF. This chain links TRBV19 with TRBJ1-2, with 12 bases aligning to TRBD1. Trimming cost V 9 bases and J 0 bases; bases outside gene matches: 14. The CDR3 totals 18 residues. The germline V gene has CDR1 LNHDA and CDR2 SQIVND (reference sequence).

The chain joins TRBV5-4 to TRBJ2-2, with 11 bases identical to TRBD1. Germline assignment: CDR1 SGHNT and CDR2 YYREEE (reference sequence). The CDR3 runs to 15 residues. The V segment lost 4 bases and the J segment 6 bases; nucleotides outside the gene matches: 5. DNA of the CDR3: TGTGCCAGCAGCCTGGACAGGGGGCGGGCCGGGGAGCTGTTTTTT. Its protein is CASSLDRGRAGELFF.

This rearrangement joins TRBV5-1 to TRBJ1-2, with 10 positions matching TRBD1. The CDR3 sequence is 13 residues long. The germline V gene encodes CDR1 SGHRS and CDR2 YFSETQ. J was trimmed by 7 bases and V by 7 bases; bases with no gene match: 7. In DNA, the CDR3 is TGCGCCAGCGGAGTGACAGGGGGCTCTGGCTACACCTTC. Encoded protein: CASGVTGGSGYTF.

This chain joins TRBV15 and TRBJ2-7; 7 nucleotides line up with TRBD2. Germline V gene data show CDR1 as LNHNV and CDR2 as YYDKDF (reference sequence). CDR3 length: 12 amino acids. J lost 12 bases, V lost 0 bases, and 5 bases had no gene match. CDR3 sequence reads: CATSRDREGRYF. The CDR3 DNA reads as TGTGCCACCAGCAGAGATAGGGAGGGACGGTACTTC.

The chain recombines TRBV18 with TRBJ1-1; 8 bases line up with TRBD1. CDR1 is KGHSH, CDR2 LQKENI, per germline. After removal of 3 bases from V and 5 bases from J, the junction contained 11 bases not matched to a gene. The CDR3 runs 16 residues. DNA of the CDR3: TGTGCCAGCTCACCGGGGACAGGTCGGGATCGGACTGAAGCTTTCTTT. Its translation: CASSPGTGRDRTEAFF.

The chain links TRBV11-2 to TRBJ2-2; D gene uncertain. Trimming stripped 0 bases from V and 7 bases from J, with 9 bases between. The germline V gene has CDR1 SGHAT and CDR2 FQNNGV. This CDR3 comprises 14 residues. The CDR3 loop reads CASSLERQSGELFF. The CDR3 DNA reads TGTGCCAGCAGCTTAGAGAGGCAGAGCGGGGAGCTGTTTTTT.

The chain employs TRBV5-1 and TRBJ2-3, with D perhaps TRBD2 (6 bases). The germline V gene has CDR1 SGHRS and CDR2 YFSETQ. Between the trimmed V and J ends, which lost 7 bases and 2 bases, there was a span of 14 bases. The CDR3 is 14 amino acids. The DNA of the CDR3 is TGCGCCAGCGGTGACTGGGGGGACACAGATACGCAGTATTTT. Translation gives CASGDWGDTDTQYF.

This clone has only one observation. This chain uses TRBV29-1 with TRBJ1-2; TRBD1 matches 10 bases. From germline, CDR1 is SQVTM and CDR2 ANQGSEA. Losses at the gene ends were 7 bases for V and 7 bases for J; bases not matched to a gene: 15. The CDR3 length is 15 residues. CDR3 nucleotides: TGCAGCGCCCGGGGACAGGGGCAAGGAAGGGCTGGCTACACCTTC. It encodes CSARGQGQGRAGYTF.

This chain uses TRBV11-2 with TRBJ1-1, with a tentative D call TRBD1 (6 bases). Germline V gene lookup returns CDR1 SGHAT and CDR2 FQNNGV. This CDR3 is built from 13 residues. With 3 bases removed from V and 5 bases from J, the gap between germline ends came to 10 bases. Written as DNA, the CDR3 is TGTGCCAGCAGCTTGGGGGGGGCTACTGAAGCTTTCTTT. It translates to CASSLGGATEAFF.

The V and J genes are TRBV7-2 and TRBJ2-7; D remains ambiguous. The CDR3 runs 13 residues. CDR1 is SGHTA, CDR2 FQGNSA, per germline. The V and J ends lost 2 bases and 1 base respectively, with 6 bases between them. The CDR3 here is CASSLLVSYEQYF. The CDR3 region has the DNA TGTGCCAGCAGCTTACTTGTGTCCTACGAGCAGTACTTC.

V and J are TRBV7-6 and TRBJ2-7; 7 nucleotides align to TRBD2. The length of the CDR3 is 15 residues. Germline loops: CDR1 SGHVS, CDR2 FNYEAQ. Trimming at V came to 5 bases and at J to 3 bases, leaving 10 bases not matched to a gene. The CDR3 nucleotides are TGTGCCAGCAGCCGAGGCGGGGGAATTGGCTACGAGCAGTACTTC. Encoded protein: CASSRGGGIGYEQYF.

The CDR3 region is CASSEGTDSYEQYF. The CDR3 coding sequence is TGTGCCAGCAGTGAAGGGACAGACTCCTACGAGCAGTACTTC. V usage is TRBV6-1 and J usage is TRBJ2-7; D might be TRBD1 (6 bases). Germline CDR1 MNHNS, CDR2 SASEGT. Trimming pared 1 base from V and 0 bases from J, leaving 7 bases between. There are 14 residues in the CDR3.

The V and J genes are TRBV24-1 and TRBJ2-1; tentatively, D is TRBD2 (7 bases). V lost 4 bases and J 5 bases, leaving 8 bases between the germline ends. There are 13 residues in the CDR3. Germline-derived CDR1 and CDR2 are KGHDR and SFDVKD. DNA for the CDR3: TGTGCCACCAGTGACGGGGGGCACAATGAGCAGTTCTTC. This sequence encodes CATSDGGHNEQFF.

This clone has just a few counts. The rearrangement joins TRBV5-5 to TRBJ1-1, with a possible D match to TRBD1 (6 bases). The V gene's germline CDR1 is SGHKS and CDR2 YYEKEE (reference sequence). V gave up 4 bases and J gave up 1 base, with 14 bases separating them. The CDR3 totals 15 residues. CDR3 DNA sequence: TGTGCCAGCAGCAGGACGGGACACGCGAACACTGAAGCTTTCTTT. This translates into CASSRTGHANTEAFF.

V usage is TRBV5-1 and J usage is TRBJ1-1; 7 bases map to TRBD1. CDR3 length equals 16 residues. Germline V gene lookup returns CDR1 SGHRS and CDR2 YFSETQ. V lost 0 bases and J lost 3; bases outside the gene matches: 8. CDR3 amino acids: CASSLGQGSLYTEAFF. The CDR3 DNA reads as TGCGCCAGCAGCTTGGGACAGGGCAGCCTTTACACTGAAGCTTTCTTT.